What follows are 13 T cell receptor beta chains derived from one specimen sequenced in a study of T cell repertoires in cytomegalovirus infection. MiXCR was run by TCRdb on the reads, yielding one entry per CDR3 protein. The table records around 100,000 distinct CDR3 sequences, roughly 41% of them present only once. For these TCRs, the target antigens are not known. The sample here was CD8+ T cells from cultured PBMCs, taken from culture after CMV antigen stimulation. All receptors come from a human donor in good health (CMV status not recorded). Some clones in this sample may be carry-over from other donors' samples.

Only a few counts were recorded for this clonotype. J is TRBJ1-2 and V is TRBV27; 7 bases line up with TRBD1. The V gene end was trimmed by 0 bases and the J gene end by 2 bases; junction bases not matched to a gene: 9. The germline V gene has CDR1 MNHEY and CDR2 SMNVEV (reference sequence). The CDR3 contains 17 residues. CDR3 DNA sequence: TGTGCCAGCAGTTTATCGATTCTTAGGGGGCGCAACTATGGCTACACCTTC. It translates to CASSLSILRGRNYGYTF.

The chain couples TRBV28 to TRBJ1-3, with D perhaps TRBD1 (5 bases). Trimming pared 3 bases from V and 0 bases from J, leaving 15 bases between. The CDR3 loop spans 17 amino acids. In germline, CDR1 is MDHEN, CDR2 SYDVKM. The CDR3 sequence is CASSFEEGSLSGNTIYF. DNA for the CDR3: TGTGCCAGCAGTTTCGAGGAGGGGTCCCTCTCTGGAAACACCATATATTTT.

The rearrangement uses TRBV7-4 and TRBJ2-1, with TRBD2 matching over 7 bases. CDR1 SGHVT and CDR2 SQSDAQ come from the germline V gene. The V gene end was trimmed by 4 bases and the J gene end by 4 bases; junction bases not matched to a gene: 13. This CDR3 is built from 17 residues. The CDR3 nucleotides read TGTGCCAGCAGCTCATTAGCACGGGGGGAATATTACAATGAGCAGTTCTTC. This sequence encodes CASSSLARGEYYNEQFF.

This clonotype occurred a few times. The chain has TRBV6-6 and TRBJ1-5, with D uncertain. V shed 10 bases and J shed 0 bases, with 13 bases lying between them. The CDR3 is 14 residues long. Germline assignment: CDR1 MNHNY and CDR2 SVGAGI (reference sequence). The CDR3 is CATSPTDSNQPQHF. The CDR3, as DNA: TGTGCCACTAGCCCAACCGATAGCAATCAGCCCCAGCATTTT.

V usage is TRBV7-8 and J usage is TRBJ2-2; D call uncertain. Trimming took 5 bases from V and 2 from J, leaving 18 bases between them. In germline, CDR1 is SGHVS, CDR2 FQNEAQ. This CDR3 is 17 amino acids long. This chain's CDR3 is CASSPFVTGSNTGELFF. CDR3 nucleotide sequence: TGTGCCAGCAGCCCCTTCGTTACCGGCAGTAACACCGGGGAGCTGTTTTTT.

This rearrangement joins TRBV7-9 to TRBJ1-2; perhaps TRBD1 as D (6 bases). Trimming shortened V by 5 bases and J by 2 bases, and 12 bases separated the two germline ends. The CDR3 consists of 14 residues. CDR1 SEHNR and CDR2 FQNEAQ come from the germline V gene (reference sequence). In DNA, the CDR3 is TGTGCCAGCAGCCCGCCGACAGGAAACTATGGCTACACCTTC. Residues: CASSPPTGNYGYTF.

This clonotype was recorded a few times. The genes are TRBV20-1 and TRBJ1-5; tentatively, D is TRBD1 (5 bases). Germline lookup yields CDR1 DFQATT and CDR2 SNEGSKA (reference sequence). Trimming removed 6 bases from V and 0 bases from J, with 18 bases in between. This CDR3 is 16 amino acids long. The CDR3 sequence is CSAARQGVDSNQPQHF. CDR3 nucleotides: TGCAGTGCCGCACGCCAGGGCGTGGATAGCAATCAGCCCCAGCATTTT.

This clonotype was counted between two and nine times. The CDR3 loop is CASSYIAGELFF. The CDR3 nucleotides are TGTGCCAGCAGTTATATAGCCGGGGAGCTGTTTTTT. The chain links TRBV7-9 to TRBJ2-2; D call uncertain. There are 12 residues in the CDR3. CDR1 SEHNR and CDR2 FQNEAQ come from the germline V gene (reference sequence). V lost 6 bases to trimming and J lost 6 bases, with 8 bases between them.

CDR3 DNA: TGTGCCAGCAAGGAGGGAAGGAGCGAACGCACAGATACGCAGTATTTT. Protein sequence: CASKEGRSERTDTQYF. The rearrangement uses TRBV27 and TRBJ2-3; possibly TRBD2 for D (6 bases). The CDR3 length is 16 residues. Per germline, CDR1 MNHEY and CDR2 SMNVEV (reference sequence). V lost 7 bases, J lost 1 base, and 18 bases lay in between.

V gene TRBV20-1 combines with J gene TRBJ2-3; 8 bases agree with TRBD1. The V segment lost 5 bases and the J segment 2 bases; nucleotides outside the gene matches: 9. The CDR3 spans 15 residues. CDR1 DFQATT and CDR2 SNEGSKA come from the germline V gene (reference sequence). The CDR3 sequence is CSASGLGQDTDTQYF. The CDR3 bases are TGCAGTGCTTCCGGGCTGGGACAGGACACAGATACGCAGTATTTT.

The V call is TRBV24-1, the J call TRBJ2-4; no clear D. The CDR3 loop spans 13 amino acids. CDR1 is KGHDR, CDR2 SFDVKD, per germline. V gave up 5 bases and J gave up 3 bases, with 7 bases separating them. The CDR3 spells CATSGGGKNIQYF. CDR3 coding DNA: TGTGCCACCAGTGGGGGTGGCAAAAACATTCAGTACTTC.

CDR3 loop: CASRIGGRNEQFF. The CDR3 DNA reads as TGTGCCAGCAGAATTGGGGGGCGGAATGAGCAGTTCTTC. V gene TRBV7-2 combines with J gene TRBJ2-1; the D gene could be TRBD1 or TRBD2 (6 bases each). The ends were cut back, 6 bases at V and 7 bases at J, with 13 bases in the middle. CDR1 is SGHTA and CDR2 is FQGNSA in the germline V gene. The CDR3 is 13 amino acids.

The chain combines TRBV11-3 with TRBJ1-1; a possible D gene is TRBD1 (5 bases). The V end was cut by 5 bases, the J end by 4 bases, with 17 bases between. The germline gives CDR1 SGHNT, CDR2 YENEEA. This CDR3 has 15 residues. The CDR3 reads CASSVTGGMGTEAFF. For the CDR3, the DNA is TGTGCCAGCAGCGTAACAGGAGGTATGGGCACTGAAGCTTTCTTT.